This TCR beta chain was obtained from a study of T cells in Graves' hyperthyroidism and ophthalmopathy. Authors of the study amplified TCR beta CDR3 regions from RNA transcripts. RT-PCR in the first round (using the HTBI primer set) targeted the TCR CDR3. From the multiplex PCR reads, TCRdb called clonotypes with MiXCR, one entry per CDR3 protein. The repertoire holds over 500,000 distinct CDR3 sequences, under 20% seen once, with approximately 15% in the top ten. This clonotype showed up many times. V was cut by 3 bases and J by 0 bases, with 14 bases left in between. Germline values: CDR1 MDHEN, CDR2 SYDVKM. The CDR3 has 16 residues.

The chain carries TRBV28 and TRBJ1-1, with a possible D match to TRBD1 (5 bases). The sequence derives from a woman between 18 and 29 years old with Graves' ophthalmopathy. Sequencing was carried out using blood. CDR3 sequence (DNA): TGTGCCAGCAGTTTTCTCGGGGGAATGATGAACACTGAAGCTTTCTTT. It encodes CASSFLGGMMNTEAFF.